This TCR beta chain originates from a study of cytomegalovirus exposure and HLA in healthy donors. With 60 Vbeta and 13 Jbeta primers, the PCR was carried out. Repertoires were generated with immunoSEQ multiplex PCR, while TCRdb's copy carries only in-frame clones and drops some. The repertoire holds about 93,000 clones, with around 73% as singletons. Overall study findings and caveats: A later analysis by the authors found several of the most significant clusters apparently linked to common viral pathogens.

The donors, nominally healthy at sampling, likely had unrecorded immune exposures. Note on this clone: The target antigen is unknown.

V dropped 4 bases and J dropped 0; count of bases not matched to a gene: 5. The V gene's germline CDR1 is MGHRA and CDR2 YSYEKL. CDR3 length: 16 amino acids. Source material: PBMCs. This receptor was obtained from a woman aged 40 to 49 in good health and CMV-seronegative. The V gene is TRBV4-1, the J gene TRBJ2-2; TRBD2 matches at 7 bases. CDR3 sequence: CASSRQLATNTGELFF. In DNA, the CDR3 is TGCGCCAGCAGCCGCCAACTAGCGACGAACACCGGGGAGCTGTTTTTT.